This T cell receptor (beta chain) is from a study of blood T cell repertoires in COVID-19 (dated by TCRdb to the early 2020s). For the wider study: Samples covering the acute and convalescent phases of COVID-19 were provided by collaborators in the United States, Italy and Spain. The material from the prospective study consisted of cDNA or gDNA derived from T cells, B-cell-depleted T cells, or PBMCs. Subjects who had been exposed to COVID-19, were actively infected with it, or had recovered from it provided the deeply sampled blood TCRbeta repertoires that made up the dataset. A freely available public database, intended as a resource for researchers studying the immune response to SARS-CoV-2, is where the repertoires were released. Samples came from the ongoing ImmuneRACE study (first 160 participants) plus 1,254 subjects from 6 global collaborators. Sample metadata almost always included a de-identified subject ID, COVID-19 status, age in years and sex. Where available, HLA class I and class II types were taken from metadata supplied by the sample provider and were not determined by assay-based typing.

Including the terminal cysteine and phenylalanine, the CDR3 comprises 16 residues. Only the CDR3 portion is preserved as DNA: 48 bases, with reading frame beginning at the first base. A distance of 16 bases separates the germline ends of V and J, which lose 6 bases and 4 bases respectively. CDR1 MDHEN and CDR2 SYDVKM were looked up in the germline V gene. This clone has only one observation. The antigen this receptor binds is unknown. There are no base qualities to consult, and no much larger clone falls within one base. Each collaborating institution followed its own protocols to collect whole blood in K2EDTA tubes. For TCRbeta analysis, collaborators shipped samples in one of three forms: frozen whole blood, isolated PBMCs, or DNA extracted from either of those sample types. Here is what the overall study found, with its caveats: How much clinical and demographic metadata was included differed by source and by participant, and the metadata was provided uncurated.

TCRbeta CDR3 regions were amplified from genomic DNA using the immunoSEQ Assay, a bias-controlled multiplex PCR. The authors' pipeline ran thus. Nucleated cell counts per sample were estimated from amplification of reference gene primers within the assay. Sequence reads were collapsed and filtered to measure the absolute abundance of every unique TCRbeta CDR3 rearrangement. Productive Simpson clonality was computed per sample as the square root of Simpson's diversity index over productive rearrangements. TCRdb holds this immuneACCESS table with in-frame rearrangements only. Some clones are missing; in checked studies, unresolved V genes explain under half, and the rest has no known cause. For V, J and clone size, that table is used; D and trimming come from the DNA. For this sample there are around 140,000 clones; around 83% appear just once. 10% of the sample is held by the ten biggest clonotypes.

This chain joins TRBV28 to TRBJ1-6, with no confident D gene call. The specimen sequenced was peripheral blood. The clonotype comes from a man in his sixties with active or convalescent COVID-19. In nucleotide form, the sequence is TGTGCCAGCAGCCAAAGGGAGAGGGCGTATAATTCACCCCTCCACTTT. Its protein is CASSQRERAYNSPLHF.